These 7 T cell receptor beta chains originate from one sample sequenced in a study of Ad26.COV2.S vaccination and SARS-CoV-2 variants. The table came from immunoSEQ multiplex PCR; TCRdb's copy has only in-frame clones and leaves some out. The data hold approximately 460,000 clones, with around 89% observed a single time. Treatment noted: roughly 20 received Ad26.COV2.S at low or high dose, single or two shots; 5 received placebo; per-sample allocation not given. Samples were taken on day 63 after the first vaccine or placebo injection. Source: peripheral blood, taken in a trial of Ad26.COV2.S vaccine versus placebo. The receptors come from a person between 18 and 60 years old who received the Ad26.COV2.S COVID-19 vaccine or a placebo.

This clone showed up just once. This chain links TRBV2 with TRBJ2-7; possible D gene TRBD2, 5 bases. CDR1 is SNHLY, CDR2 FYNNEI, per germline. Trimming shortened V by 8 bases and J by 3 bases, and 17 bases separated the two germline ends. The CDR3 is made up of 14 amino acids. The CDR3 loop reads CASAGPSSGYEQYF. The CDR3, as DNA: TGTGCCAGCGCGGGTCCCTCGAGTGGCTACGAGCAGTACTTC.

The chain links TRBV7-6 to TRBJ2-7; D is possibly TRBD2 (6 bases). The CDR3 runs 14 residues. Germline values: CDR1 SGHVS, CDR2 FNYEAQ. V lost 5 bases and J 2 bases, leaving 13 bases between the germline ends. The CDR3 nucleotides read TGTGCCAGCAGCGACGGGACTTCTACCTACGAGCAGTACTTC. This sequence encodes CASSDGTSTYEQYF.

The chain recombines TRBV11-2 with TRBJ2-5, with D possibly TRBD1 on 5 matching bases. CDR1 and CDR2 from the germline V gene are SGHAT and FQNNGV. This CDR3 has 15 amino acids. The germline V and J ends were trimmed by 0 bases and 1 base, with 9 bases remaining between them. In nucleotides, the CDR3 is TGTGCCAGCAGCTTAGATTCAGGGCCCCAAGAGACCCAGTACTTC. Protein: CASSLDSGPQETQYF.

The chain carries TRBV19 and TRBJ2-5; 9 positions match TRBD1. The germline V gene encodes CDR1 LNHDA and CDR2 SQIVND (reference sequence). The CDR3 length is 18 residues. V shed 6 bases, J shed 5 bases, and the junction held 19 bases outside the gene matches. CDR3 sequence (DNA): TGTGCCAGTAGCTCTAACCCCCACGGGACAGGGTTTAAGGAGACCCAGTACTTC. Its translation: CASSSNPHGTGFKETQYF.

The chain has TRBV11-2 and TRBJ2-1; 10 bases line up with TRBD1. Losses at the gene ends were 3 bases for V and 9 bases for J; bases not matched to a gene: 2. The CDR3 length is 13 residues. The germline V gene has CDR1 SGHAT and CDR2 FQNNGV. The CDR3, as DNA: TGTGCCAGCAGCTTGACAGGGGGCAGTGAGCAGTTCTTC. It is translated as CASSLTGGSEQFF.

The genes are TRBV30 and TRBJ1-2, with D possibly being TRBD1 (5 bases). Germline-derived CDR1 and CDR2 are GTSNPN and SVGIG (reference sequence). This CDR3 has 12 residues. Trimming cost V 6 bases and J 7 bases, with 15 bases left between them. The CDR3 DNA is TGTGCCTGCAGGGTTCTTGGTAGTGGCTACACCTTC. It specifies CACRVLGSGYTF.

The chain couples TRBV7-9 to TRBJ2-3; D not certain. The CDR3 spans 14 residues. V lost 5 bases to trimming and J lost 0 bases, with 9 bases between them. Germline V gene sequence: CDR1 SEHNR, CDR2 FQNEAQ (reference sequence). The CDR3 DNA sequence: TGTGCCAGCAGCCTAAGGATCAGCACAGATACGCAGTATTTT. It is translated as CASSLRISTDTQYF.